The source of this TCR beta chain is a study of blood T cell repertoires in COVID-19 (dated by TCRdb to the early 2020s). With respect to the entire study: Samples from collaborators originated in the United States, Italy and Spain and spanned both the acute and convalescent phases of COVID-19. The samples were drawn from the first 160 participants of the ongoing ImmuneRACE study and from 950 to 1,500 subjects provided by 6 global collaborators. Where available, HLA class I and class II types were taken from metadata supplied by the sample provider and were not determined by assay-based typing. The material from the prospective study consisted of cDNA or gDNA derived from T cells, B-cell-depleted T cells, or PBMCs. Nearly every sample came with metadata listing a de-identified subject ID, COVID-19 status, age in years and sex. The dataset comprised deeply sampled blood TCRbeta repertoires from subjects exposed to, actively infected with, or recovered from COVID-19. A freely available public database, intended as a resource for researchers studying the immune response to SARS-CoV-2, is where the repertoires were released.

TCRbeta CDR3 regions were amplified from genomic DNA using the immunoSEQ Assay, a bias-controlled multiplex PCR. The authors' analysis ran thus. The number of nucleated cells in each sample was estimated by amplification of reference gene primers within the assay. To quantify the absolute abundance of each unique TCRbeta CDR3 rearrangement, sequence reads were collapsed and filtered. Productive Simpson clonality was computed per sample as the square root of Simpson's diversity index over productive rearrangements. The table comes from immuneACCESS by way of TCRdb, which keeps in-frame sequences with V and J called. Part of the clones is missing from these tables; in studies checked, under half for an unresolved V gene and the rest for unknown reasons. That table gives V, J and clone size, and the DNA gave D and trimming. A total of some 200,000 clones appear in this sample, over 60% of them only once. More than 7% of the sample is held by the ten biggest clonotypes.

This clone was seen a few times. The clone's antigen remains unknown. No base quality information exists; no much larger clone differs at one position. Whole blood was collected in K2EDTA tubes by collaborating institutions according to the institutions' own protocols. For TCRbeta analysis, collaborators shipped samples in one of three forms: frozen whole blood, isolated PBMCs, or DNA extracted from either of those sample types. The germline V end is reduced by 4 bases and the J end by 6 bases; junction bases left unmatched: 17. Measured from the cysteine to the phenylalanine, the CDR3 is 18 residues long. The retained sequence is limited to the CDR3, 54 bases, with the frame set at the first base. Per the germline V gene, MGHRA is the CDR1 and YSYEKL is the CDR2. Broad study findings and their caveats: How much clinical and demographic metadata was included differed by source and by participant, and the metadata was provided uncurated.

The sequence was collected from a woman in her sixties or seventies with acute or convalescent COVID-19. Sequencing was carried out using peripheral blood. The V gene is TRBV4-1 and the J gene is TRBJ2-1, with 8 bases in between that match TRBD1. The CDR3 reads CASSLYVPGQDHPNEQFF. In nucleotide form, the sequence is TGCGCCAGCAGCCTATACGTACCGGGACAGGACCATCCCAATGAGCAGTTCTTC.